The 30 T cell receptor beta chains below were found in one sample sequenced in a study of cytomegalovirus exposure and HLA in healthy donors. Use of 60 Vbeta and 13 Jbeta primers characterized the PCR. The assay was immunoSEQ multiplex PCR, and TCRdb's table has in-frame clones only and misses some. The sample gives tens of thousands of clones, approximately 80% of which show up once; over 2.5% is in the top ten. Sequenced sample: PBMCs. The receptors shown here come from a man aged 18 to 29 in good health and CMV-seronegative.

This chain links TRBV11-3 with TRBJ2-5, with 10 positions matching TRBD2. The ends lost 4 bases at V and 5 bases at J; junction bases unmatched: 7. Germline-derived CDR1 and CDR2 are SGHNT and YENEEA. CDR3 size: 15 residues. The CDR3 sequence is CASSSQSGGAETQYF. For the CDR3, the DNA is TGTGCCAGCAGCTCCCAAAGCGGGGGGGCGGAGACCCAGTACTTC.

The rearrangement links TRBV19 to TRBJ1-3; 8 nucleotides align to TRBD1. V was clipped by 3 bases and J by 4 bases; unmatched bases: 5. From germline, CDR1 is LNHDA and CDR2 SQIVND (reference sequence). The CDR3 covers 15 residues. CDR3 sequence (DNA): TGTGCCAGTAGTATCCCGACAGGGGTCGGAAACACCATATATTTT. Residues: CASSIPTGVGNTIYF.

This clone was counted a single time. The CDR3 DNA reads TGTGCCAGCACTAACTGGCGGGAGCCATCTAGGGGCTACACCTTC. This gives the protein CASTNWREPSRGYTF. This sequence joins TRBV6-1 and TRBJ1-2; D remains ambiguous. V was trimmed by 7 bases and J by 8 bases, leaving 23 bases between them. From germline, CDR1 is MNHNS and CDR2 SASEGT. The CDR3 sequence is 15 residues long.

The chain recombines TRBV7-9 with TRBJ1-4, with 8 bases that match TRBD1. The germline V gene encodes CDR1 SEHNR and CDR2 FQNEAQ (reference sequence). J gave up 7 bases and V 3 bases, and 1 base lay outside the gene matches. This CDR3 has 13 residues. The CDR3 region is CASSFDRGEKLFF. The DNA for the CDR3 is TGTGCCAGCAGCTTCGACAGGGGTGAAAAACTGTTTTTT. Combining the CDR3 with reference TRBV7-9 and TRBJ1-4 gives the whole variable domain DTGVSQNPRHKITKRGQNVTFRCDPISEHNRLYWYRQTLGQGPEFLTYFQNEAQLEKSRLLSDRFSAERPKGSFSTLEIQRTEQGDSAMYLCASSFDRGEKLFFGSGTQLSVL.

V usage is TRBV27 and J usage is TRBJ2-2; D call uncertain. Germline V CDR1 and CDR2: MNHEY, SMNVEV (reference sequence). Deletions cut 7 bases from V and 6 bases from J, with 15 bases between. The CDR3 is made up of 14 amino acids. The CDR3 coding sequence is TGTGCCAGCACCGATCTTCTTCAGGCCGGGGAGCTGTTTTTT. Translating it yields CASTDLLQAGELFF.

The chain is built from TRBV11-2 and TRBJ2-5, with 10 positions matching TRBD2. V was clipped by 6 bases and J by 3 bases; unmatched bases: 4. The CDR3 is 14 amino acids. Germline V lookup: CDR1 SGHAT, CDR2 FQNNGV. The CDR3 here is CASRPLAGKETQYF. DNA for the CDR3: TGTGCCAGCAGACCACTAGCGGGAAAAGAGACCCAGTACTTC.

The V call is TRBV5-1, the J call TRBJ2-5, with unresolved D. Trimming cost V 2 bases and J 5 bases, with 10 bases left between them. The CDR3 is 13 amino acids. Germline CDR1 reads SGHRS; CDR2 reads YFSETQ. CDR3 loop: CASSFGPRETQYF. In nucleotides, the CDR3 is TGCGCCAGCAGCTTTGGTCCCCGGGAGACCCAGTACTTC.

V and J are TRBV7-3 and TRBJ2-3; 16 bases match TRBD2. Germline CDR1 is SGHTA and CDR2 is FQGTGA. With 5 bases clipped from V and 4 bases from J, the junction kept 6 bases outside the gene matches. CDR3 size: 17 residues. The CDR3 DNA follows: TGTGCCAGCAGCACTGGGACTAGCGGGGGGGTACCAGATACGCAGTATTTT. This codes for CASSTGTSGGVPDTQYF.

This chain joins TRBV4-2 and TRBJ2-1; no reliable D call. Germline V gene lookup returns CDR1 LGHNA and CDR2 YNFKEQ. The CDR3 is 14 residues long. Trimming cost V 0 bases and J 8 bases, with 11 bases left between them. The CDR3 nucleotides read TGTGCCAGCAGCCAAGATCTGGCCGGGTATGAGCAGTTCTTC. Its protein product is CASSQDLAGYEQFF.

The CDR3 DNA is TGTGCCAGCAGTGAAAGGAGGACTAGCGGGGCCACAGATACGCAGTATTTT. It specifies CASSERRTSGATDTQYF. The rearrangement links TRBV6-1 to TRBJ2-3; TRBD2 matches at 12 bases. The V gene's germline CDR1 is MNHNS and CDR2 SASEGT. The CDR3 contains 17 residues. V shed 2 bases, J shed 2 bases, and the junction held 5 bases outside the gene matches.

The chain carries TRBV18 and TRBJ2-7; weak D call: TRBD2 (5 bases). The CDR3 contains 14 residues. The V gene's germline CDR1 is KGHSH and CDR2 LQKENI. Trimming left V 1 base short and J 2 bases short, with 9 bases between. The CDR3 DNA reads as TGTGCCAGCTCACCACTTTCTAGCCCCTACGAGCAGTACGTC. The encoded protein is CASSPLSSPYEQYV.

The chain couples TRBV5-4 to TRBJ2-2, with TRBD2 as a possible D gene (5 bases). The germline gives CDR1 SGHNT, CDR2 YYREEE (reference sequence). The CDR3 runs to 14 residues. The ends were cut back, 2 bases at V and 1 base at J, with 6 bases in the middle. In DNA, the CDR3 is TGTGCCAGCAGCTTTCGGGGGAACACCGGGGAGCTGTTTTTT. Its protein is CASSFRGNTGELFF.

This clone was counted only a few times. The chain employs TRBV19 and TRBJ2-3; 9 positions match TRBD2. The germline V gene has CDR1 LNHDA and CDR2 SQIVND (reference sequence). V shed 4 bases and J 2 bases; nucleotides not matched to a gene: 10. The CDR3 contains 17 residues. CDR3: CASSTGGVAGATDTQYF. The DNA of the CDR3 is TGTGCCAGTAGTACCGGGGGGGTAGCGGGGGCCACAGATACGCAGTATTTT.

V usage is TRBV21-1 and J usage is TRBJ2-7; TRBD1, as called in the table, went unchecked against the DNA. TRBV21-1 is flagged as a pseudogene. The CDR3 extends over 15 amino acids. The CDR3 DNA reads TGTGCCAGCAGCAAAGCGTCCGGGGACAACCACGAGCAGTACGTC. It codes for CASSKASGDNHEQYV.

This CDR3 is CASKTSGTGSTPLHF. CDR3 bases: TGTGCCAGCAAGACGTCCGGGACAGGGAGTACACCCCTCCACTTT. The rearrangement uses TRBV28 and TRBJ1-6, with 9 bases lining up with TRBD1. Germline V CDR1 and CDR2: MDHEN, SYDVKM. CDR3 length equals 15 residues. After removal of 7 bases from V and 11 bases from J, the junction contained 12 bases not matched to a gene.

This clone was found once. The chain has TRBV4-1 and TRBJ2-3; 8 nucleotides agree with TRBD2. CDR3 length: 17 residues. CDR1 is MGHRA and CDR2 is YSYEKL in the germline V gene. V lost 2 bases, J lost 0 bases, and 7 bases stayed unmatched. This CDR3 is CASSQSRRGGSTDTQYF. CDR3 nucleotides: TGCGCCAGCAGCCAATCTCGTCGCGGGGGGAGCACAGATACGCAGTATTTT.

The CDR3 nucleotides are TGTGCCAGCAGCTTAAGCGGCGGGGGCGGGGAGCTGTTTTTT. Protein sequence: CASSLSGGGGELFF. This chain uses TRBV7-3 with TRBJ2-2; the match to TRBD2 covers 7 bases. CDR3 length equals 14 residues. Germline CDR1 and CDR2: SGHTA and FQGTGA. Germline trimming cut 1 base from V and 7 bases from J; bases unmatched to any gene: 3. Full variable domain (rest looked up from reference TRBV7-3 and TRBJ2-2): GAGVSQTPSNKVTEKGKYVELRCDPISGHTALYWYRQSLGQGPEFLIYFQGTGAADDSGLPNDRFFAVRPEGSVSTLKIQRTERGDSAVYLCASSLSGGGGELFFGEGSRLTVL.

The chain combines TRBV27 with TRBJ1-2, with TRBD1 matching 7 bases. CDR3 length equals 17 residues. V shed 5 bases, J shed 1 base, and the junction held 13 bases outside the gene matches. From germline, CDR1 is MNHEY and CDR2 SMNVEV (reference sequence). The CDR3 here is CASSPTPRDRVNYGYTF. The CDR3 coding sequence is TGTGCCAGCAGTCCGACCCCCCGTGACAGGGTTAACTATGGCTACACCTTC.

In DNA form, the CDR3 reads TGTGCCAGCACCTGGAGGGGACAGGGTGGGAATGAGCAGTTCTTC. Residues: CASTWRGQGGNEQFF. The chain joins TRBV5-5 to TRBJ2-1, with 9 positions matching TRBD1. Trimming removed 6 bases from V and 7 bases from J; junction bases left unmatched: 11. Germline CDR1 reads SGHKS; CDR2 reads YYEKEE (reference sequence). This CDR3 is built from 15 residues.

This rearrangement joins TRBV18 to TRBJ1-1, with a possible D match to TRBD1 (5 bases). Germline values: CDR1 KGHSH, CDR2 LQKENI. CDR3 length: 14 residues. V lost 3 bases and J lost 6, with 14 bases in between. The CDR3 nucleotides read TGTGCCAGCTCACCCGGACGTAGACAGCCTGAAGCTTTCTTT. As protein: CASSPGRRQPEAFF.

V gene TRBV6-6 combines with J gene TRBJ2-7; TRBD2 matches 8 bases. V lost 2 bases and J lost 9; bases outside the gene matches: 6. The germline V gene encodes CDR1 MNHNY and CDR2 SVGAGI (reference sequence). The CDR3 spans 13 residues. CDR3 sequence reads: CASSYGGGKGQYV. CDR3 nucleotides: TGTGCCAGCAGTTACGGCGGGGGGAAGGGGCAGTACGTC.

The CDR3 bases are TGTGCCAGCACCCTGAACACCGGGGAGCTGTTTTTT. It translates to CASTLNTGELFF. V usage is TRBV7-9 and J usage is TRBJ2-2; D uncertain. Per germline, CDR1 SEHNR and CDR2 FQNEAQ (reference sequence). This CDR3 region has 12 residues. The V and J ends lost 7 bases and 1 base respectively, with 4 bases between them. The entire variable domain, with the rest obtained from reference TRBV7-9 and TRBJ2-2, is as follows: DTGVSQNPRHKITKRGQNVTFRCDPISEHNRLYWYRQTLGQGPEFLTYFQNEAQLEKSRLLSDRFSAERPKGSFSTLEIQRTEQGDSAMYLCASTLNTGELFFGEGSRLTVL.

The V call is TRBV11-3, the J call TRBJ2-3, with a possible D match to TRBD2 (6 bases). The CDR3 is 14 amino acids. Germline V gives CDR1 SGHNT, CDR2 YENEEA. The V end lost 1 base, the J end lost 6 bases, and 11 bases lay between the germline ends. CDR3 sequence: CASSLGAGHDTQYF. CDR3 nucleotide sequence: TGTGCCAGCAGCTTAGGCGCGGGGCATGATACGCAGTATTTT.

A word on this clone: This same CDR3 is encoded by further DNA sequences in the sample. The CDR3 region has the DNA TGTGCCAGTAGTACCGCTGGGGGGGCAGGCTCACCCCTCCACTTT. Its translation is CASSTAGGAGSPLHF. The V call is TRBV19, the J call TRBJ1-6; perhaps TRBD1 as D (6 bases). Per the germline V gene, CDR1 is LNHDA and CDR2 is SQIVND (reference sequence). The V and J ends lost 4 bases and 10 bases respectively, with 17 bases between them. The CDR3 consists of 15 residues.

The chain is built from TRBV27 and TRBJ1-2; weak D call: TRBD1 (6 bases). Germline assignment: CDR1 MNHEY and CDR2 SMNVEV (reference sequence). The CDR3 consists of 12 residues. Trimming took 6 bases from V and 7 from J, leaving 12 bases between them. The CDR3 sequence: CASRQGEGGYTF. The CDR3 DNA sequence: TGTGCCAGCAGACAGGGTGAGGGTGGCTACACCTTC.

The chain couples TRBV27 to TRBJ1-1; unclear D gene. The V gene's germline CDR1 is MNHEY and CDR2 SMNVEV (reference sequence). Trimming took off 4 bases at V and 2 bases at J, with 5 bases between the two ends. This CDR3 region has 12 residues. Here the CDR3 DNA reads TGTGCCAGCAGTTGGAGAAACACTGAAGCTTTCTTT. Translating gives CASSWRNTEAFF.

The table lists this clone with a count of one. The chain is built from TRBV28 and TRBJ1-1; D possibly corresponds to TRBD1 (5 bases). Germline assignment: CDR1 MDHEN and CDR2 SYDVKM. V was trimmed by 2 bases and J by 8 bases, leaving 15 bases between them. This CDR3 has 14 amino acids. This CDR3 is CASSLAAPPGEAFF. In DNA, the CDR3 is TGTGCCAGCAGTTTAGCGGCTCCCCCAGGGGAAGCTTTCTTT.

This rearrangement joins TRBV25-1 to TRBJ1-2; TRBD1 matches at 10 bases. CDR3 size: 17 residues. The V gene end was trimmed by 3 bases and the J gene end by 4 bases; junction bases not matched to a gene: 11. Germline loops: CDR1 MGHDK, CDR2 SYGVNS. The CDR3 loop is CASSDVGTGDHAYGYTF. CDR3 bases: TGTGCCAGCAGTGACGTAGGGACAGGGGATCATGCCTATGGCTACACCTTC.

This clone was detected a few times. The genes are TRBV4-3 and TRBJ2-3, with unresolved D. The CDR3 runs to 15 residues. Germline V lookup: CDR1 LGHNA, CDR2 YSLEER. The V and J ends lost 0 bases and 0 bases respectively, with 7 bases between them. CDR3 in DNA: TGCGCCAGCAGCCAAGATCTAGGTAGCACAGATACGCAGTATTTT. As protein: CASSQDLGSTDTQYF.

The rearrangement uses TRBV19 and TRBJ1-1; 7 nucleotides agree with TRBD1. The CDR3 is made up of 14 amino acids. CDR1 LNHDA and CDR2 SQIVND come from the germline V gene (reference sequence). V shed 3 bases and J 1 base; nucleotides not matched to a gene: 2. CDR3 in amino acids: CASSMRGRNTEAFF. The CDR3 DNA is TGTGCCAGTAGTATGAGGGGGCGGAACACTGAAGCTTTCTTT.